This TCR beta chain is from a study of cytomegalovirus exposure and HLA in healthy donors. Study-wide points: According to a later analysis, donors in an Asian-associated ancestry cluster reportedly had fewer N-insertions than the approximately 670-donor mean.

To note about this clone: What it recognizes is unknown.

The PCR employed 60 Vbeta primers together with 13 Jbeta primers. TCRdb keeps only in-frame clones here, not all; method: immunoSEQ multiplex PCR. The sample's table shows 60,000 to 70,000 clones. V gave up 0 bases and J gave up 3 bases, with 8 bases separating them. The CDR3 has 15 residues. Germline lookup yields CDR1 LNHDA and CDR2 SQIVND (reference sequence). Sequencing was carried out using PBMCs. This receptor was identified in a man aged 25 to 40 in good health and CMV-seropositive. The V call is TRBV19, the J call TRBJ1-4; no reliable D call. CDR3 region: CASSIDERPNEKLFF. DNA for the CDR3: TGTGCCAGTAGTATAGACGAGCGACCTAATGAAAAACTGTTTTTT.